This TCR beta chain was found in a study of response to subunit inactivated influenza vaccine. Using its own MiXCR run on the RT-PCR reads, TCRdb lists one record per CDR3 protein. The repertoire holds about 570,000 distinct CDR3 sequences, roughly 12% seen once, with 8% to 13% in the top ten. The table lists this clonotype with a few counts. Its antigen is currently unknown. General study findings and limits: Researchers suggested that each seasonal influenza vaccination recruits few new T cells.

The CDR3 is 16 residues long. V was shortened by 8 bases and J by 7 bases, with 23 bases between the two germline ends. Germline V gene sequence: CDR1 KGHSH, CDR2 LQKENI. This same sample was also taken into another study, of T cells expressing NK-cell markers. That paper adds: UMIs accompanied the 5'RACE template switching by which TCR beta cDNA was made. Seven of the eight sequenced donors were HCMV-seropositive; one was seronegative. Alpha-beta TCR T cells were the sole sorting target in several experiments, owing to an anti-gamma-delta TCR antibody.

The gene calls are TRBV18 and TRBJ2-2; D remains unclear. The sequencing used PBMCs from blood, collected on the day of vaccination. The TCR was taken from a man aged 45-65 years who received an inactivated influenza vaccine. The CDR3 spells CASQASSPRWDGELFF. The CDR3 region has the DNA TGTGCCAGCCAAGCCAGTAGCCCACGATGGGACGGGGAGCTGTTTTTT. Based on the CDR3 plus reference TRBV18 and TRBJ2-2, the full variable domain is NAGVMQNPRHLVRRRGQEARLRCSPMKGHSHVYWYRQLPEEGLKFMVYLQKENIIDESGMPKERFSAEFPKEGPSILRIQQVVRGDSAAYFCASQASSPRWDGELFFGEGSRLTVL.